The rows below give T cell receptor beta chains drawn from one sample of a study of beta chain features in type 1 diabetes. The assay was immunoSEQ multiplex PCR, and TCRdb's table has in-frame clones only and misses some. The sample includes some 900,000 clones, roughly 15% seen only once; the top ten take 0.02% to 0.025%. The sequencing sample was made of naive CD4+ T cells from blood. The receptors derive from a young woman in good health. CDR3s include the opening cysteine and the closing phenylalanine or tryptophan.

V	J	CDR3
TRBV20-1	TRBJ1-5	CSVGQPQHF
TRBV4-2	TRBJ2-3	CASSQDVGGLTDTQYF
TRBV27	TRBJ1-2	CASGQGHLHGYTF
TRBV5-4	TRBJ1-1	CASSLEVHPNTEAFF
TRBV9	TRBJ2-5	CASSPDLPETQYF
TRBV28	TRBJ1-5	CASSTSAGLMHQPQHF
TRBV28	TRBJ1-4	CASRENHEKLFF
TRBV6-5	TRBJ1-1	CASKRQGMNTEAFF
TRBV2	TRBJ1-1	CASKSQEDTEAFF
TRBV7-9	TRBJ2-2	CASSSRNRLAGGTGELFF
TRBV27	TRBJ2-5	CASHSRSGTQYF
TRBV29-1	TRBJ1-4	CSVRTGASEKLFF
TRBV18	TRBJ1-1	CASSPPNGHVNTEAFF
TRBV18	TRBJ2-4	CASSREKLAGVKNIQYF
TRBV9	TRBJ2-5	CASSATSGPQETQYF
TRBV5-1	TRBJ2-1	CASSFPNNEQFF
TRBV7-8	TRBJ1-1	CASSLRSEAFF
TRBV29-1	TRBJ2-3	CSVQRTSGNTDTQYF